This TCR beta chain was identified in a study of T cells expressing NK-cell markers. The CDR3 runs to 13 residues. Germline V gene sequence: CDR1 KGHSH, CDR2 LQKENI. TCRdb reanalyzed the 5' RACE reads and collapses them to one entry per CDR3 protein, without DNA. This sample's table reports a few hundred thousand distinct CDR3 sequences. Sequenced sample: blood T cells: a sorted CD56 or NKG2C T cell subset, CD4+ or CD8+ T cells, or bulk PBMC T cells (not recorded which). The clonotype comes from a man aged 18 to 69 in good health. The genes are TRBV18 and TRBJ2-1. The CDR3: CASSQNSYNEQFF.